These 6 T cell receptor beta chains were sequenced from one sample in a study of blood T cell repertoires in COVID-19 (dated by TCRdb to the early 2020s). Library preparation was by the immunoSEQ multiplex PCR assay. This immuneACCESS table, as held by TCRdb, lists in-frame sequences with V and J called but not all clones. Of the missing ones, under half trace to an unresolved V gene in checked studies; the others have no known cause. This sample has approximately 210,000 clones in its table, and roughly 77% of those were observed once. The ten largest clones capture around 16% of the sample. Sequenced: PBMCs or T cells enriched from blood (not recorded which). The receptors come from a woman between 50 and 59 years old with acute COVID-19.

As for this clone: The same CDR3 is also encoded by other DNA sequences in this sample. The V and J genes are TRBV5-4 and TRBJ2-2; a weak D match, TRBD1 (6 bases). Trimming left V 4 bases short and J 2 bases short, with 15 bases between. Germline V gene data show CDR1 as SGHNT and CDR2 as YYREEE (reference sequence). This CDR3 has 16 amino acids. In DNA, the CDR3 is TGTGCCAGCAGCCTGGGGGCCCGGGGTAACACCGGGGAGCTGTTTTTT. Translation: CASSLGARGNTGELFF.

The chain links TRBV27 to TRBJ1-1; possibly TRBD1 for D (5 bases). Trimming removed 5 bases at V and 7 bases at J, with 14 bases between. The CDR3 loop spans 13 amino acids. Germline lookup yields CDR1 MNHEY and CDR2 SMNVEV (reference sequence). The CDR3 DNA follows: TGTGCCAGCAGTGGAAAGGTGGGGGGTGAAGCTTTCTTT. Amino acids: CASSGKVGGEAFF.

The genes are TRBV27 and TRBJ1-1, with 9 nucleotides matching TRBD1. Trimming took 6 bases from V and 6 from J; bases not matched to a gene: 8. Germline loops: CDR1 MNHEY, CDR2 SMNVEV (reference sequence). The CDR3 has 14 amino acids. The CDR3, as DNA: TGTGCCAGCAGCTGGGGACAGGGCGGCGCTGAAGCTTTCTTT. Amino acids: CASSWGQGGAEAFF.

The chain uses TRBV19 and TRBJ1-1; no definite D call. The CDR3 consists of 13 residues. Germline V lookup: CDR1 LNHDA, CDR2 SQIVND (reference sequence). V was shortened by 5 bases and J by 1 base, with 8 bases between the two germline ends. As DNA, the CDR3 is TGTGCCAGTAGTGGAGGCAGGAACACTGAAGCTTTCTTT. Its translation: CASSGGRNTEAFF.

The rearrangement uses TRBV7-2 and TRBJ2-5; TRBD2 agrees at 8 bases. The trim removed 5 bases at V and 2 bases at J, leaving 10 bases unmatched. This CDR3 is 16 amino acids long. Germline CDR1 is SGHTA and CDR2 is FQGNSA. The chain's CDR3 is CASSPAGGQLQETQYF. The CDR3 DNA follows: TGTGCCAGCAGCCCCGCGGGGGGCCAACTTCAAGAGACCCAGTACTTC.

The J gene is TRBJ1-3, the V gene TRBV7-2; no clear D. The CDR3 runs to 14 residues. CDR1 SGHTA and CDR2 FQGNSA come from the germline V gene. V lost 5 bases to trimming and J lost 4 bases, with 12 bases between them. CDR3 residues: CASSRLDSGNTIYF. CDR3 in DNA: TGTGCCAGCAGCCGCTTGGACTCCGGAAACACCATATATTTT.